The clone carrying this T cell receptor beta chain was observed many times. RNA transcripts yielded amplified TCR beta CDR3 regions. HTBI primers drove first-round RT-PCR of the TCR CDR3. TCRdb recomputed calls from the multiplex PCR reads with MiXCR, one row per CDR3 protein. This sample has fewer than 650,000 distinct CDR3 sequences, with under 15% found just once. This sample is drawn from a study of T cells in Graves' hyperthyroidism and ophthalmopathy. The source is a woman between 40 and 50 years old with Graves' ophthalmopathy. The sequenced sample consisted of blood.

Here the CDR3 DNA reads TGTGCCAGCAGCTTAGGCCCCGTTAACTATGGCTACACCTTC. Translating gives CASSLGPVNYGYTF. V gene TRBV7-9 combines with J gene TRBJ1-2; D gene uncertain. Trimming removed 1 base at V and 1 base at J, with 7 bases between. This CDR3 spans 14 amino acids. The V gene's germline CDR1 is SEHNR and CDR2 FQNEAQ (reference sequence).